Following are 21 T cell receptor beta chains from one sample sequenced in a study of T cells in localized non-small cell lung cancer. Some clones are missing from TCRdb's copy, which holds only in-frame ones; the method was immunoSEQ multiplex PCR. The data hold tens of thousands of clones, with around 90% observed a single time. Sequencing was performed on peripheral blood, taken before any cancer treatment. Every receptor here comes from a man aged 40 to 75 with stage I squamous cell lung carcinoma.

The count of this clone is one. The gene calls are TRBV7-9 and TRBJ2-5; perhaps TRBD2 as D (5 bases). The V gene lost 4 bases and the J gene lost 4 bases, with 13 bases spanning the gap. Germline V gene sequence: CDR1 SEHNR, CDR2 FQNEAQ (reference sequence). The CDR3 covers 14 residues. The CDR3 DNA follows: TGTGCCAGCAGCTCCCAAGCTGGGAGAGAGACCCAGTACTTC. This sequence encodes CASSSQAGRETQYF.

The chain employs TRBV19 and TRBJ2-7; TRBD2 might be the D (6 bases). V lost 5 bases to trimming and J lost 2 bases, with 13 bases between them. Germline CDR1 LNHDA, CDR2 SQIVND (reference sequence). The length of the CDR3 is 14 residues. The CDR3 DNA sequence: TGTGCCAGTAGTTCCTCGGGACTGGCCTACGAGCAGTACTTC. Translated: CASSSSGLAYEQYF. The whole variable domain, filled in from reference TRBV19 and TRBJ2-7, reads DGGITQSPKYLFRKEGQNVTLSCEQNLNHDAMYWYRQDPGQGLRLIYYSQIVNDFQKGDIAEGYSVSREKKESFPLTVTSAQKNPTAFYLCASSSSGLAYEQYFGPGTRLTVT.

CDR3 protein: CAISESWRQGATIYF. The DNA of the CDR3 is TGTGCCATCAGTGAGTCCTGGAGACAGGGCGCCACCATATATTTT. The gene calls are TRBV10-3 and TRBJ1-3; 7 nucleotides match TRBD1. This CDR3 comprises 15 residues. J was trimmed by 9 bases and V by 0 bases; bases with no gene match: 8. Per germline, CDR1 ENHRY and CDR2 SYGVKD.

CDR3 in DNA: TGTGCCAGTAGTATCAGTCTTTACTATGGCTACACCTTC. As protein: CASSISLYYGYTF. This sequence joins TRBV19 and TRBJ1-2; D is unclear. V lost 3 bases and J lost 3, with 8 bases in between. Germline V gives CDR1 LNHDA, CDR2 SQIVND (reference sequence). The CDR3 has 13 amino acids.

The chain has TRBV7-3 and TRBJ2-5; TRBD2 might be the D (6 bases). Trimming removed 2 bases from V and 5 bases from J, with 9 bases in between. Looked up from germline, CDR1 is SGHTA and CDR2 is FQGTGA. The CDR3 is made up of 13 amino acids. The CDR3 protein is CASSLRGRETQYF. CDR3 nucleotide sequence: TGTGCCAGCAGCTTACGAGGGAGGGAGACCCAGTACTTC.

The V call is TRBV14, the J call TRBJ1-6, with 10 bases aligning to TRBD1. This CDR3 is built from 15 residues. J gave up 10 bases and V 4 bases, and 7 bases lay outside the gene matches. Germline V gene lookup returns CDR1 SGHDN and CDR2 FVKESK. DNA for the CDR3: TGTGCCAGCAGCCTTCTAGACAGGGGGCAATCACCCCTCCACTTT. Protein: CASSLLDRGQSPLHF.

The rearrangement links TRBV2 to TRBJ2-3, with D possibly matching TRBD2 (6 bases). CDR3 length: 13 residues. The germline V gene encodes CDR1 SNHLY and CDR2 FYNNEI. Between the trimmed V and J ends, which lost 10 bases and 5 bases, there was a span of 16 bases. CDR3 sequence: CATRAGQGDTQYF. Written as DNA, the CDR3 is TGTGCCACCCGCGCGGGGCAAGGAGATACGCAGTATTTT.

V and J are TRBV7-2 and TRBJ1-4; 7 bases match TRBD1. Germline CDR1 is SGHTA and CDR2 is FQGNSA. CDR3 length: 17 residues. J was trimmed by 1 base and V by 5 bases; bases with no gene match: 10. The CDR3 sequence: CASSSRGRGLTNEKLFF. In DNA form, the CDR3 reads TGTGCCAGCAGCAGTAGGGGGCGCGGGTTAACTAATGAAAAACTGTTTTTT.

The chain is built from TRBV4-2 and TRBJ1-5; D is ambiguous. Germline V gives CDR1 LGHNA, CDR2 YNFKEQ. V was pared by 0 bases and J by 0 bases, with 9 bases between. The CDR3 is made up of 16 amino acids. The CDR3 loop reads CASSQDPEYSNQPQHF. In DNA, the CDR3 is TGTGCCAGCAGCCAAGACCCAGAGTATAGCAATCAGCCCCAGCATTTT.

This chain joins TRBV6-1 and TRBJ1-1; the match to TRBD1 covers 7 bases. The germline CDR1 and CDR2 sequences are MNHNS and SASEGT. J lost 0 bases, V lost 6 bases, and 4 bases had no gene match. This CDR3 has 14 amino acids. CDR3 DNA: TGTGCCAGCAGGGCGACAGGGATGAACACTGAAGCTTTCTTT. Translated, it gives CASRATGMNTEAFF.

V and J are TRBV7-9 and TRBJ1-1, with D possibly TRBD1 on 5 matching bases. From germline, CDR1 is SEHNR and CDR2 FQNEAQ (reference sequence). This CDR3 comprises 14 residues. V was pared by 4 bases and J by 2 bases, with 11 bases between. CDR3 sequence: CASSSWGGNTEAFF. DNA of the CDR3: TGTGCCAGCAGCTCCTGGGGGGGTAACACTGAAGCTTTCTTT.

The CDR3, as DNA: TGTGCCAGCAGGAAGGACAGGGGCCGTAACTATGGCTACACCTTC. Amino acids: CASRKDRGRNYGYTF. The chain uses TRBV2 and TRBJ1-2; 9 nucleotides align to TRBD1. The CDR3 runs to 15 residues. Trimming cost V 6 bases and J 1 base; bases outside gene matches: 6. CDR1 and CDR2 (germline): SNHLY, FYNNEI.

The V gene is TRBV27, the J gene TRBJ2-1; 8 nucleotides agree with TRBD2. The V segment lost 3 bases and the J segment 7 bases; nucleotides outside the gene matches: 14. The germline V gene has CDR1 MNHEY and CDR2 SMNVEV (reference sequence). This CDR3 is built from 17 residues. The CDR3 region is CASSFGPGAGGQNEQFF. CDR3 nucleotide sequence: TGTGCCAGCAGTTTCGGCCCTGGGGCGGGGGGCCAAAATGAGCAGTTCTTC.

This sequence joins TRBV7-2 and TRBJ2-2; 7 positions match TRBD1. CDR1 is SGHTA and CDR2 is FQGNSA in the germline V gene. The CDR3 covers 15 residues. The V and J ends lost 5 bases and 5 bases, in that order; junction bases with no gene match: 8. In DNA form, the CDR3 reads TGTGCCAGCAGCAGGTCGGGACAGCTGACCGGGGAGCTGTTTTTT. Protein: CASSRSGQLTGELFF.

The genes are TRBV7-9 and TRBJ2-7; D is unclear. The V gene's germline CDR1 is SEHNR and CDR2 FQNEAQ (reference sequence). V was trimmed by 2 bases and J by 2 bases, leaving 13 bases between them. The CDR3 has 15 residues. CDR3 in amino acids: CASSLTGRPTYEQYF. CDR3 sequence (DNA): TGTGCCAGCAGCTTAACTGGCAGGCCAACCTACGAGCAGTACTTC.

The chain uses TRBV6-8 and TRBJ2-3; D is uncertain. V shed 8 bases and J shed 4 bases, with 7 bases lying between them. The CDR3 has 11 amino acids. Per germline, CDR1 MNHGY and CDR2 SAAAGT. In DNA form, the CDR3 reads TGTGCCAGCGGTGGGGCAGATACGCAGTATTTT. Encoded protein: CASGGADTQYF.

This clone was seen a single time. This chain joins TRBV5-1 and TRBJ2-3; D assignment may be TRBD1 or TRBD2 (5 bases each). V was shortened by 6 bases and J by 6 bases, with 11 bases between the two germline ends. Looked up from germline, CDR1 is SGHRS and CDR2 is YFSETQ. The CDR3 extends over 12 amino acids. CDR3: CASTSGGDTQYF. CDR3 nucleotides: TGCGCCAGCACCTCTGGGGGTGATACGCAGTATTTT.

To note about this clone: The same CDR3 is also encoded by other DNA sequences in this sample. The rearrangement uses TRBV4-3 and TRBJ1-2; 8 bases agree with TRBD1. The V segment lost 1 base and the J segment 0 bases; nucleotides outside the gene matches: 4. Germline V CDR1 and CDR2: LGHNA, YSLEER. The CDR3 is 16 residues long. The CDR3 is CASSQGGQGANYGYTF. DNA of the CDR3: TGCGCCAGCAGCCAAGGAGGACAGGGTGCTAACTATGGCTACACCTTC.

The rearrangement uses TRBV7-9 and TRBJ2-7; 9 positions match TRBD1. The trim removed 4 bases at V and 4 bases at J, leaving 11 bases unmatched. The germline CDR1 and CDR2 sequences are SEHNR and FQNEAQ (reference sequence). This CDR3 has 16 residues. The CDR3 region is CASSSGTGILLYEQYF. DNA for the CDR3: TGTGCCAGCAGCTCAGGGACAGGGATCCTTCTTTACGAGCAGTACTTC.

CDR3 in amino acids: CASSYSGGSTDTQYF. The DNA for the CDR3 is TGTGCCAGCAGCTATAGCGGGGGTAGCACAGATACGCAGTATTTT. The V gene is TRBV7-6, the J gene TRBJ2-3, with 9 bases that match TRBD2. The CDR3 covers 15 residues. Germline V gives CDR1 SGHVS, CDR2 FNYEAQ. The V segment lost 4 bases and the J segment 0 bases; nucleotides outside the gene matches: 2.

The chain couples TRBV6-5 to TRBJ2-1; TRBD1 or TRBD2 may be the D gene (5 bases each). Germline V lookup: CDR1 MNHEY, CDR2 SVGAGI. The length of the CDR3 is 14 residues. Trimming removed 2 bases from V and 6 bases from J, with 11 bases in between. CDR3 protein: CASSYGGRGNEQFF. CDR3 DNA: TGTGCCAGCAGTTACGGGGGAAGGGGCAATGAGCAGTTCTTC.